A selection of T cell receptor beta chains follows, all from one sample in a study of liver allograft versus peripheral blood T cells. TCRdb reprocessed the reads with MiXCR, giving one entry per CDR3 protein. The data hold 2,500 to 3,500 distinct CDR3 sequences, with about a sixth observed a single time. These TCRs come from a human patient who had a liver transplant. Part of the T cells may come from the graft donor. Each CDR3 is given with its conserved first and last residue. Each record gives: clone size, CDR3 length, J gene, V gene, D gene, CDR3 DNA, CDR3 protein. D genes are given only for firm matches. Size is stated for part of the rows, as once, few or many counts, or as a class when the clone is expanded.

few | 15 | TRBJ1-1 | TRBV20-1 | TRBD1 | TGCAGTGCGAAAGACAACCGACAGGGACCCACTGAAGCTTTCTTT | CSAKDNRQGPTEAFF
- | 12 | TRBJ2-5 | TRBV19 | - | TGTGCCAGTAGTACTTCTGGAGGGACCCAGTACTTC | CASSTSGGTQYF
large | 15 | TRBJ2-1 | TRBV28 | TRBD1 | TGTGCCAGCAGGACGACAGGGTTGGGTTCCAATGAGCAGTTCTTC | CASRTTGLGSNEQFF
- | 15 | TRBJ2-5 | TRBV14 | - | TGTGCCAGCAGCCAAGGTCTTGACGTTGGCGAGACCCAGTACTTC | CASSQGLDVGETQYF
- | 16 | TRBJ2-3 | TRBV3-1 | TRBD1 | TGTGCCAGCAGCCATTCAGGACAGGGGGACACAGATACGCAGTATTTT | CASSHSGQGDTDTQYF
few | 17 | TRBJ1-1 | TRBV20-1 | - | TGCAGTGCTAGAGATCGGGCAGGGTGGGGGGCAGAGACTGAAGCTTTCTTT | CSARDRAGWGAETEAFF
medium-sized | 13 | TRBJ1-2 | TRBV6-2/TRBV6-3 | - | TGTGCCAGCAGTTCGGCGGATAGCTATGGCTACACCTTC | CASSSADSYGYTF
medium-sized | 13 | TRBJ2-7 | TRBV25-1 | - | TGTGCCAGCAGTGAAGGCCTGGGCTACGAGCAGTACTTC | CASSEGLGYEQYF
large | 15 | TRBJ1-3 | TRBV18 | - | TGTGCCAGCTCACCAGAAGGGGGCTCTGGAAACACCATATATTTT | CASSPEGGSGNTIYF
medium-sized | 15 | TRBJ2-1 | TRBV19 | TRBD2 | TGTGCCAGTATCAGCGGGAGGGCCCCCAACAATGAGCAGTTCTTC | CASISGRAPNNEQFF